The 14 T cell receptor beta chains below come from one sample, sequenced in a study of T cells in Graves' hyperthyroidism and ophthalmopathy. RNA transcripts provided the source from which TCR beta CDR3 regions were amplified. The TCR CDR3 first-round RT-PCR relied on the HTBI primer set. TCRdb ran MiXCR on the multiplex PCR reads and lists one entry per CDR3 protein. The sample consists of fewer than 350,000 distinct CDR3 sequences, 15% to 20% of them appearing once. The sequenced sample consisted of blood. These receptors all stem from a woman aged 40 to 50 with Graves' ophthalmopathy.

This clonotype was counted many times. The chain recombines TRBV29-1 with TRBJ2-7; the D gene is possibly TRBD2 (5 bases). This CDR3 is built from 12 residues. The V end was cut by 4 bases, the J end by 7 bases, with 14 bases between. Germline V gene data show CDR1 as SQVTM and CDR2 as ANQGSEA. The chain's CDR3 is CSVGPLPGEQYF. The DNA of the CDR3 is TGCAGCGTTGGCCCCCTTCCGGGGGAGCAGTACTTC.

This clonotype was counted at least ten times. J is TRBJ1-1 and V is TRBV28; D remains unclear. The ends were cut back, 5 bases at V and 6 bases at J, with 19 bases in the middle. Germline assignment: CDR1 MDHEN and CDR2 SYDVKM. The CDR3 loop spans 15 amino acids. The CDR3 loop reads CASSPRPPRGPEAFF. CDR3 sequence (DNA): TGTGCCAGCAGTCCGAGACCCCCTCGAGGTCCTGAAGCTTTCTTT.

This clonotype was detected ten times or more. The gene calls are TRBV30 and TRBJ2-7; D perhaps matches TRBD2 (5 bases). Germline CDR1 and CDR2: GTSNPN and SVGIG (reference sequence). V lost 3 bases, J lost 4 bases, and 16 bases lay in between. The CDR3 has 14 amino acids. DNA for the CDR3: TGTGCCTGGAGACGACGGACCAGAGGGTACGAGCAGTACTTC. Amino acid sequence: CAWRRRTRGYEQYF.

This clonotype was seen ten or more times. This chain connects TRBV11-2 to TRBJ2-7; D is ambiguous. V was trimmed by 0 bases and J by 4 bases, leaving 1 base between them. The V gene's germline CDR1 is SGHAT and CDR2 FQNNGV. The CDR3 is 11 amino acids. CDR3 region: CASSLEYEQYF. Here the CDR3 DNA reads TGTGCCAGCAGCTTAGAGTACGAGCAGTACTTC.

This clonotype has ten or more counts. The chain recombines TRBV5-1 with TRBJ2-2, with D unclear. The V and J ends lost 2 bases and 6 bases respectively, with 8 bases between them. Germline-derived CDR1 and CDR2 are SGHRS and YFSETQ. The CDR3 spans 13 residues. The CDR3 loop reads CASSFRSSGELFF. The CDR3 DNA is TGCGCCAGCAGCTTTCGGAGTTCCGGGGAGCTGTTTTTT.

There are many counts of this clonotype. The rearrangement links TRBV20-1 to TRBJ2-7, with D perhaps being TRBD1 or TRBD2 (5 bases each). Germline values: CDR1 DFQATT, CDR2 SNEGSKA (reference sequence). The V gene lost 8 bases and the J gene lost 3 bases, with 14 bases spanning the gap. The CDR3 sequence is 12 residues long. CDR3 residues: CSSGRDLYEQYF. The CDR3 DNA sequence: TGCAGTAGCGGCCGGGACCTCTACGAGCAGTACTTC.

There are many counts of this clonotype. The chain uses TRBV12-3 or TRBV12-4 and TRBJ1-2, with TRBD1 matching over 9 bases. J was trimmed by 3 bases and V by 6 bases; bases with no gene match: 8. This CDR3 has 15 amino acids. The chain's CDR3 is CASRWTGALDYGYTF. The CDR3 nucleotides are TGTGCCAGCAGGTGGACAGGGGCCCTGGACTATGGCTACACCTTC.

This clonotype was seen repeatedly, ten times or more. The chain joins TRBV20-1 to TRBJ2-7; either TRBD1 or TRBD2 may fit D (5 bases each). V was pared by 1 base and J by 6 bases, with 19 bases between. This CDR3 spans 15 amino acids. Germline lookup yields CDR1 DFQATT and CDR2 SNEGSKA (reference sequence). CDR3 protein: CSARADTGALSEQYF. CDR3 DNA: TGCAGTGCTAGAGCGGACACCGGGGCACTTAGCGAGCAGTACTTC.

In this sample, this clonotype turned up many times. The chain is built from TRBV7-9 and TRBJ2-7; D might be TRBD1 or TRBD2, each matching 6 bases. V was trimmed by 5 bases and J by 4 bases, leaving 18 bases between them. This CDR3 region has 15 residues. The V gene's germline CDR1 is SEHNR and CDR2 FQNEAQ (reference sequence). The CDR3 region is CASSMGGASSYEQYF. Written as DNA, the CDR3 is TGTGCCAGCAGCATGGGGGGCGCCTCCTCTTACGAGCAGTACTTC.

This clonotype was counted many times. The J gene is TRBJ1-2, the V gene TRBV28, with D hard to call. The CDR3 is 13 amino acids. Germline lookup yields CDR1 MDHEN and CDR2 SYDVKM. V was trimmed by 3 bases and J by 0 bases, leaving 5 bases between them. CDR3: CASSFPPNYGYTF. The CDR3 DNA is TGTGCCAGCAGTTTCCCACCTAACTATGGCTACACCTTC.

The rearrangement links TRBV6-5 to TRBJ2-2; 8 nucleotides match TRBD2. This CDR3 spans 15 amino acids. CDR1 and CDR2 (germline): MNHEY, SVGAGI. After removal of 5 bases from V and 3 bases from J, the junction contained 5 bases not matched to a gene. CDR3 nucleotide sequence: TGTGCCAGCAGTACTCCGGGACTAGACACCGGGGAGCTGTTTTTT. Translated: CASSTPGLDTGELFF.

V is TRBV27 and J is TRBJ2-5; D is unclear. Trimming removed 5 bases from V and 0 bases from J, with 10 bases in between. CDR3 length equals 14 residues. Per germline, CDR1 MNHEY and CDR2 SMNVEV (reference sequence). CDR3 sequence: CASSQGSYQETQYF. The DNA of the CDR3 is TGTGCCAGCAGTCAAGGATCTTACCAAGAGACCCAGTACTTC.

This clonotype was observed many times. The chain's CDR3 is CASSLPGATEAFF. Written as DNA, the CDR3 is TGTGCCAGCAGCTTACCAGGGGCGACTGAAGCTTTCTTT. The gene calls are TRBV7-3 and TRBJ1-1, with a possible D match to TRBD1 (6 bases). Germline-derived CDR1 and CDR2 are SGHTA and FQGTGA. The ends were cut back, 2 bases at V and 5 bases at J, with 9 bases in the middle. The CDR3 is 13 residues long.

This clonotype occurred many times. This chain links TRBV5-4 with TRBJ1-3; D call uncertain. CDR1 is SGHNT and CDR2 is YYREEE in the germline V gene (reference sequence). Trimming cost V 3 bases and J 4 bases, with 14 bases left between them. The CDR3 extends over 15 amino acids. The chain's CDR3 is CASSSGGSGGNTIYF. The CDR3 nucleotides are TGTGCCAGCAGCTCGGGTGGCTCTGGAGGAAACACCATATATTTT.